Listed here is a single T cell receptor (beta chain). Its cognate antigen has yet to be identified. No quality values exist for individual bases; no much larger clone is one base distant. Patients with autoimmune disease history or receiving systemic immunosuppression were excluded from the trial. Peripheral blood for TCR sequencing was drawn from every dose cohort at baseline, at cycle 4 day 1 and at cycle 7 day 1. Samples were obtained from an open-label, multicenter, first-in-human phase I dose-escalation trial of ivuxolimab. Adults with locally advanced or metastatic head and neck squamous cell, hepatocellular, melanoma or renal cell carcinoma were enrolled in the trial. Before TCR sequencing, CD4+ and CD8+ T cells were separately sorted from peripheral blood. This specimen belongs to a study of OX40 agonist ivuxolimab in advanced cancers. About the investigation overall: Ivuxolimab was a fully human IgG2 agonistic monoclonal antibody targeting the costimulatory receptor OX40 (CD134). The paper reports the monotherapy dose-escalation portion (N ≈ 50 patients) of the phase I ivuxolimab trial. A male proportion of nearly 85% and a mean age of roughly 55 years, ranging from roughly 23 to 79, were recorded for the dose-escalation cohort. Partial responses occurred in three dose-escalation patients, of whom one had hepatocellular carcinoma and two had cutaneous melanoma. Among the approximately 50 dose-escalation patients, around 20 had hepatocellular carcinoma, some 15 melanoma, 9 renal cell carcinoma and 9 head and neck cancer. The purpose of peripheral TCRbeta sequencing was to test whether ivuxolimab changed TCR sequence diversity and led to clonal T-cell expansion. Intravenous ivuxolimab was administered to patients every 2 weeks at six dose levels: 0.01, 0.1, 0.3, 1.5, 3 and 10 mg/kg. Prior anti-PD-1, anti-PD-L1 or anti-CTLA-4 therapy was permitted, and approximately 40% of dose-escalation patients had received checkpoint inhibitors. The investigation overall reported the following: At doses of 0.1 to 3.0 mg/kg, clonal expansion of both CD4+ and CD8+ T cells in blood was seen between baseline and week 6. Low levels of normalized T-cell clonal expansion were also seen in some patients who did not respond. The antigen specificity of the peripheral T cells that underwent clonal expansion was not determined. In partial responders in the 0.1-3.0 mg/kg groups, normalized peripheral clonal expansion was found to be among the lowest, especially among CD8+ T cells. After ivuxolimab, expanded clones were on average more numerous among CD8+ T cells than among CD4+ T cells.

The CDR3 measures 15 amino acids from cysteine to phenylalanine. CDR3 DNA is the only sequence kept; it has 45 bases, read in frame from the first base. From the germline V gene (reference sequence), CDR1 is MNHEY and CDR2 is SMNVEV. The V end loses 0 bases and the J end loses 8 bases, and a stretch of 14 bases separates them. Genomic DNA was extracted from sorted cells for sequencing of the TCRbeta CDR3 region. The immunoSEQ Assay was used for sequencing of TCRbeta CDR3 regions. Entries here come from immuneACCESS through TCRdb and include only in-frame sequences with V and J called. Some clones fail to appear in such tables; in the studies checked, an unresolved V gene covers under half of the shortfall, and the cause of the remainder is unknown. This sample has approximately 68,000 clones in its table, and approximately 86% of those were observed once. The ten largest clones capture approximately 0.7% of the sample.

Material: CD4+ or CD8+ T cells sorted from blood, obtained in a trial of the OX40 agonist ivuxolimab. The chain is assembled from TRBV27 and TRBJ1-5, with an unclear D gene assignment. The clonotype comes from an adult with an advanced solid tumor such as melanoma, head and neck, liver or kidney cancer. The sequenced DNA is TGTGCCAGCAGTTTATCGAGGGCCCGGAGGGAGCCCCAGCATTTT. The translation is CASSLSRARREPQHF.